The present TCR beta chain was sequenced within a study of shared clonotypes between healthy human individuals. Study-wide context: A couple of women and three men aged 18 to 49 made up the donors. Study-wide results and limits: It was the non-shared clonotypes that had lower generation probabilities than clonotypes shared by all four donors. The genetic and exposure-history diversity represented was limited by few donors.

The CDR3 sequence is 13 residues long. CDR1 and CDR2 from the germline V gene are SNHLY and FYNNEI. Unmatched junction bases numbered 3, after V lost 6 bases and J lost 2 bases. The table came from immunoSEQ multiplex PCR; TCRdb's copy has only in-frame clones and leaves some out. Of roughly 2 million clones in the sample, approximately 96% are singletons; the top ten hold about 0.13%. A single count supports this clone. The target antigen is unknown. Additional DNA sequences in this sample encode the identical CDR3. Investigators divided CD4+ cells into CD45RA+ naive and CD45RA-negative memory subsets.

The J gene is TRBJ2-5, the V gene TRBV2, with TRBD1 identical over 7 bases. Sequencing was carried out using naive CD4+ T cells sorted from blood. Subset: CD45RA+ positively selected. This receptor was obtained from a man younger than 30 in good health. DNA for the CDR3: TGTGCCAGCAGGGGGGACAGTCAAGAGACCCAGTACTTC. Its protein product is CASRGDSQETQYF.